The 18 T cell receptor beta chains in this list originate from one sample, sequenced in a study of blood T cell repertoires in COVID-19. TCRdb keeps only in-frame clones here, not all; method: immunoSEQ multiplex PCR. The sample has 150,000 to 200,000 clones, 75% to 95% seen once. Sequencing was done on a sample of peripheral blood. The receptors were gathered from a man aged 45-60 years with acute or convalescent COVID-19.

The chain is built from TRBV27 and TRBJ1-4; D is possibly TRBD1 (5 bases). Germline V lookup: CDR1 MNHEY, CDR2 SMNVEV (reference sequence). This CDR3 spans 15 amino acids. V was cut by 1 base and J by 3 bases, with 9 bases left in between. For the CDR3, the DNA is TGTGCCAGCAGTTTATTGGGGGGATCTAATGAAAAACTGTTTTTT. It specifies CASSLLGGSNEKLFF.

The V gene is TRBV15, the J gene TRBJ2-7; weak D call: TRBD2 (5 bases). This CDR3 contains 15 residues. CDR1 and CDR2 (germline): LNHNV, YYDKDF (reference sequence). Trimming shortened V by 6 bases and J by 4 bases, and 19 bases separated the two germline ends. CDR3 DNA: TGTGCCACCAGTCCGAGGGCAGGCGATTTATACGAGCAGTACGTC. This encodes CATSPRAGDLYEQYV.

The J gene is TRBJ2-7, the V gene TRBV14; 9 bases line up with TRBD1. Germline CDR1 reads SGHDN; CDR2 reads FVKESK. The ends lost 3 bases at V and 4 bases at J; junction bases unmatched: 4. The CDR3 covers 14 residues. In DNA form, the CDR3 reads TGTGCCAGCAGCCAGGGACAGGGTTGGTACGAGCAGTACGTC. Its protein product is CASSQGQGWYEQYV.

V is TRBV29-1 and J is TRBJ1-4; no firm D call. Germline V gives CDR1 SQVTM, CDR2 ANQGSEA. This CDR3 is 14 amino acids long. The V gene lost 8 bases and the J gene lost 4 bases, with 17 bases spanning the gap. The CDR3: CSRRKSGINEKLFF. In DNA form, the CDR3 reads TGCAGCCGACGGAAGTCGGGGATTAATGAAAAACTGTTTTTT. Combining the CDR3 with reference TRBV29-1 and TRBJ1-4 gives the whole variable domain SAVISQKPSRDICQRGTSLTIQCQVDSQVTMMFWYRQQPGQSLTLIATANQGSEATYESGFVIDKFPISRPNLTFSTLTVSNMSPEDSSIYLCSRRKSGINEKLFFGSGTQLSVL.

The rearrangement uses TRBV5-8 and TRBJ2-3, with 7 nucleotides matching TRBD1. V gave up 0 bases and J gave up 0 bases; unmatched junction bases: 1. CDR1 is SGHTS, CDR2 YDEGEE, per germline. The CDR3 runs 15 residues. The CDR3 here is CASSLEGQSTDTQYF. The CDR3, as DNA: TGTGCCAGCAGCTTGGAGGGACAGAGCACAGATACGCAGTATTTT. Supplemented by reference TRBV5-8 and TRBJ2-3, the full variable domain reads EAGVTQSPTHLIKTRGQQATLRCSPISGHTSVYWYQQALGLGLQFLLWYDEGEERNRGNFPPRFSGRQFPNYSSELNVNALELEDSALYLCASSLEGQSTDTQYFGPGTRLTVL.

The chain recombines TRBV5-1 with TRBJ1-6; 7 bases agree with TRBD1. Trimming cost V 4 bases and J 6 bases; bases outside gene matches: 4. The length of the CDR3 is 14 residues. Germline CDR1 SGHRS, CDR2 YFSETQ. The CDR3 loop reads CASSTTGSNSPLHF. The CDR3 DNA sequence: TGCGCCAGCAGCACGACAGGGAGTAATTCACCCCTCCACTTT.

CDR3: CASSIEPGQAAGYTF. The CDR3 DNA is TGTGCCAGTAGTATAGAACCAGGACAGGCGGCGGGCTACACCTTC. The chain carries TRBV19 and TRBJ1-2, with TRBD1 matching over 7 bases. Per the germline V gene, CDR1 is LNHDA and CDR2 is SQIVND (reference sequence). The V segment lost 0 bases and the J segment 8 bases; nucleotides outside the gene matches: 9. This CDR3 contains 15 residues.

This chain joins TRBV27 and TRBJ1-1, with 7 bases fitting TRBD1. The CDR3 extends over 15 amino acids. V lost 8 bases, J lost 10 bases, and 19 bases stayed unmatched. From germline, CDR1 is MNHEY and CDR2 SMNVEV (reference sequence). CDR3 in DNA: TGTGCCAGCTCCGTCAAGGGGGCAGGCGTTTATCCAGCTTTCTTT. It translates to CASSVKGAGVYPAFF.

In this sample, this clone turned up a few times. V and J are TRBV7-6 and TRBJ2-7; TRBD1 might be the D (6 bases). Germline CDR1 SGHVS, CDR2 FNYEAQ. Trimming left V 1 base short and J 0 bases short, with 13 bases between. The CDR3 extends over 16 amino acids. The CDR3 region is CASSLGQGMSSYEQYF. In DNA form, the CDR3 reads TGTGCCAGCAGCTTAGGGCAGGGGATGAGCTCCTACGAGCAGTACTTC.

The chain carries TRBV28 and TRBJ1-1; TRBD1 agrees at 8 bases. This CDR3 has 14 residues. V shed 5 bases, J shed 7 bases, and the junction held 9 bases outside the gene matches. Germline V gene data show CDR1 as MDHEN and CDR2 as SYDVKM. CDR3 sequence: CASSPPVGQGEAFF. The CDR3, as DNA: TGTGCCAGCAGTCCCCCCGTAGGACAGGGTGAAGCTTTCTTT.

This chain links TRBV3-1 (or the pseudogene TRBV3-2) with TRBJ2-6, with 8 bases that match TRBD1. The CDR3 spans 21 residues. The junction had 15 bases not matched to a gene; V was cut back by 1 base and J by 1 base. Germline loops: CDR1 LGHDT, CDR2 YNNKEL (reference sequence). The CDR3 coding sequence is TGTGCCAGCAGCCAAGCCTGGTATCGGCAGGGGGCAAATTCTGGGGCCAACGTCCTGACTTTC. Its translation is CASSQAWYRQGANSGANVLTF.

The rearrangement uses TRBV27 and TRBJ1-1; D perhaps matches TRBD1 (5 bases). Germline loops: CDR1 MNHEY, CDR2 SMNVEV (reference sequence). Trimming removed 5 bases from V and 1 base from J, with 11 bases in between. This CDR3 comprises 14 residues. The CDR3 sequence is CASSRGQTNTEAFF. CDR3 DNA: TGTGCCAGCAGTCGTGGACAAACGAACACTGAAGCTTTCTTT.

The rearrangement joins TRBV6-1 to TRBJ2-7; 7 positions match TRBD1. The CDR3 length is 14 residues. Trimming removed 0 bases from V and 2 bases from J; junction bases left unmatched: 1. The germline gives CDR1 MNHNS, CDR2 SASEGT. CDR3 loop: CASSEATGAYEQYF. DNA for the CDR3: TGTGCCAGCAGTGAAGCCACAGGGGCCTACGAGCAGTACTTC.

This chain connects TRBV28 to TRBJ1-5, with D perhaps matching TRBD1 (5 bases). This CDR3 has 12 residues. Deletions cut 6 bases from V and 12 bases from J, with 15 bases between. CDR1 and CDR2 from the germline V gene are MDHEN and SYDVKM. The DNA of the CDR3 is TGTGCCAGCAGCGGCCTTGGGGGGAACCAGCATTTT. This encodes CASSGLGGNQHF.

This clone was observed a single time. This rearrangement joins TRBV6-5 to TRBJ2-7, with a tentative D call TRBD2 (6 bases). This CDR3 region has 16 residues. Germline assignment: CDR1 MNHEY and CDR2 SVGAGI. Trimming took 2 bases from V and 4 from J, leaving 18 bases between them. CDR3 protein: CASSYNGVAGQYEQYF. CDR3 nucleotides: TGTGCCAGCAGTTACAATGGAGTTGCGGGGCAGTACGAGCAGTACTTC.

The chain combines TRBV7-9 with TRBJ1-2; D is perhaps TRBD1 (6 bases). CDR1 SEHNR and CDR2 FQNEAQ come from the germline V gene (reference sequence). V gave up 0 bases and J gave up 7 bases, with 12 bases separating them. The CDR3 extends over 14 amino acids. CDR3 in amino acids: CASSLARGATGYTF. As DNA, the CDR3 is TGTGCCAGCAGCTTAGCTCGGGGGGCTACTGGCTACACCTTC. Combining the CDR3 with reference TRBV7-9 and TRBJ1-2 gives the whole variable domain DTGVSQNPRHKITKRGQNVTFRCDPISEHNRLYWYRQTLGQGPEFLTYFQNEAQLEKSRLLSDRFSAERPKGSFSTLEIQRTEQGDSAMYLCASSLARGATGYTFGSGTRLTVV.

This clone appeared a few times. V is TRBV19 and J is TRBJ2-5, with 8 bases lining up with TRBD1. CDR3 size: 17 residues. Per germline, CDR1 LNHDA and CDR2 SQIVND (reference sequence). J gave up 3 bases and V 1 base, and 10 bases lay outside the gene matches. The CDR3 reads CASSIAGRGPRKETQYF. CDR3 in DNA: TGTGCCAGTAGTATAGCCGGCAGGGGGCCAAGAAAAGAGACCCAGTACTTC.

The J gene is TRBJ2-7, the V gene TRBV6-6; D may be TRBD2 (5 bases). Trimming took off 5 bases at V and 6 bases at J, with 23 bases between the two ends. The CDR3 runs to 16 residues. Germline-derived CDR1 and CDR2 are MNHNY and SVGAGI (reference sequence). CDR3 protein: CASSTPLIRGNGEQYF. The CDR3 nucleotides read TGTGCCAGCAGTACCCCCCTAATACGGGGTAATGGCGAGCAGTACTTC.